Following are 16 T cell receptor beta chains from one sample sequenced in a study of blood T cell repertoires in COVID-19. Generated by immunoSEQ multiplex PCR, the TCRdb table keeps only in-frame clones and is missing some. The table has a few hundred thousand clones, roughly 88% seen once. The sequencing sample was made of peripheral blood. The receptors here all came from a woman between 70 and 85 years old with acute or convalescent COVID-19.

The chain combines TRBV11-3 with TRBJ2-3; 9 bases fit TRBD2. The J segment lost 2 bases and the V segment lost 5 bases, leaving 5 bases of the junction unmatched. This CDR3 has 15 residues. The germline V gene has CDR1 SGHNT and CDR2 YENEEA. The CDR3 nucleotides read TGTGCCAGCAGCCGACTAGCGGATCCCACAGATACGCAGTATTTT. It yields the protein CASSRLADPTDTQYF.

V and J are TRBV11-2 and TRBJ1-1; D may be TRBD1 (5 bases). The CDR3 is 15 amino acids. Germline V lookup: CDR1 SGHAT, CDR2 FQNNGV. The V end was cut by 4 bases, the J end by 7 bases, with 19 bases between. The CDR3 nucleotides read TGTGCCAGCAGCTATCGACAGAGGTCACAGAGTGAAGCTTTCTTT. This encodes CASSYRQRSQSEAFF.

The J gene is TRBJ1-1, the V gene TRBV19; TRBD1 matches at 9 bases. The CDR3 has 16 residues. CDR1 LNHDA and CDR2 SQIVND come from the germline V gene (reference sequence). V dropped 7 bases and J dropped 10; count of bases not matched to a gene: 19. The CDR3 DNA sequence: TGTGCCAGTACCTCTCTTGGGAGACAGGGGGTATTCGGAGCTTTCTTT. Encoded protein: CASTSLGRQGVFGAFF.

This clone showed up just once. V usage is TRBV5-1 and J usage is TRBJ2-2; a possible D gene is TRBD2 (6 bases). In germline, CDR1 is SGHRS, CDR2 YFSETQ. This CDR3 is 15 amino acids long. V shed 4 bases and J shed 10 bases, with 20 bases lying between them. CDR3 loop: CASSPSLGTREELFF. The CDR3 bases are TGCGCCAGCAGCCCGAGCCTGGGCACGCGGGAGGAGCTGTTTTTT.

On this clone itself: Relative to the germline gene, one junction end is altered; a read error may explain this. The rearrangement joins TRBV7-7 to TRBJ2-5; TRBD1 is a possible D gene (6 bases). CDR3 length: 15 amino acids. Germline loops: CDR1 SSHAT, CDR2 FNYEAQ (reference sequence). CDR3 nucleotide sequence: TGTGCTAGCAGCGTCACGGGATCAGGGGCAGAGACCCAGTACTTC. Protein product: CASSVTGSGAETQYF.

The rearrangement joins TRBV6-4 to TRBJ2-2; a weak D match, TRBD1 (6 bases). Germline assignment: CDR1 MRHNA and CDR2 SNTAGT. The CDR3 loop spans 14 amino acids. V dropped 6 bases and J dropped 2 bases, with 10 bases sitting between them. For the CDR3, the DNA is TGTGCCAGCAGGACAGGAATTAACACCGGGGAGCTGTTTTTT. Encoded protein: CASRTGINTGELFF.

The chain employs TRBV5-1 and TRBJ1-2; TRBD1 is a possible D gene (6 bases). V lost 1 base and J 8 bases, leaving 18 bases between the germline ends. Germline lookup yields CDR1 SGHRS and CDR2 YFSETQ. The CDR3 is 15 amino acids. The CDR3: CASSLNPRQVWGYTF. The CDR3 nucleotides are TGCGCCAGCAGCTTGAACCCTAGACAGGTTTGGGGCTACACCTTC.

The V and J genes are TRBV3-1 (or the pseudogene TRBV3-2) and TRBJ2-2; possibly TRBD2 for D (7 bases). This CDR3 is built from 14 residues. In germline, CDR1 is LGHDT, CDR2 YNNKEL (reference sequence). The V end was cut by 7 bases, the J end by 2 bases, with 11 bases between. As DNA, the CDR3 is TGTGCCAGCATTGGCGGGGGCAACACCGGGGAGCTGTTTTTT. Protein: CASIGGGNTGELFF.

This chain links TRBV27 with TRBJ2-2; TRBD1 matches 8 bases. The CDR3 totals 14 residues. Germline assignment: CDR1 MNHEY and CDR2 SMNVEV (reference sequence). V gave up 6 bases and J gave up 4 bases; unmatched junction bases: 4. CDR3 in amino acids: CASSRQGSTGELFF. The DNA for the CDR3 is TGTGCCAGCAGCCGACAGGGGTCCACCGGGGAGCTGTTTTTT.

This sequence joins TRBV7-2 and TRBJ1-2; TRBD1 is a possible D gene (6 bases). CDR3 size: 14 residues. V lost 5 bases, J lost 1 base, and 11 bases lay in between. In germline, CDR1 is SGHTA, CDR2 FQGNSA. The CDR3 coding sequence is TGTGCCAGCAGCGCACAGGGCAGTAACTATGGCTACACCTTC. Translation gives CASSAQGSNYGYTF.

This chain links TRBV4-2 with TRBJ1-2, with D possibly being TRBD1 (5 bases). Germline V lookup: CDR1 LGHNA, CDR2 YNFKEQ. This CDR3 is built from 15 residues. V shed 6 bases and J shed 8 bases, with 22 bases lying between them. CDR3 sequence: CASRGEGSGSGGYTF. Written as DNA, the CDR3 is TGTGCCAGCAGGGGGGAGGGAAGCGGGAGTGGGGGCTACACCTTC.

The CDR3 DNA reads as TGTGCCAGCAGTGAAGGAAGTCAGGGGTGGATCGAGCAGTACTTC. It codes for CASSEGSQGWIEQYF. The chain carries TRBV6-1 and TRBJ2-7; TRBD1 is a possible D gene (6 bases). The V gene's germline CDR1 is MNHNS and CDR2 SASEGT. V was trimmed by 1 base and J by 6 bases, leaving 16 bases between them. The CDR3 is made up of 15 amino acids.

The count of this clone is one. The genes are TRBV2 and TRBJ1-4; D is unresolved. The CDR3 extends over 15 amino acids. CDR1 SNHLY and CDR2 FYNNEI come from the germline V gene. The V gene lost 8 bases and the J gene lost 7 bases, with 20 bases spanning the gap. The CDR3 DNA reads TGTGCCAGCGATAGGTCGGGAGGGAGCAGTGAAAAACTGTTTTTT. The encoded protein is CASDRSGGSSEKLFF.

This sequence joins TRBV5-1 and TRBJ2-3; no definite D call. This CDR3 comprises 14 residues. V was cut by 2 bases and J by 5 bases, with 12 bases left in between. Germline-derived CDR1 and CDR2 are SGHRS and YFSETQ. The CDR3 nucleotides are TGCGCCAGCAGCTTTTTAATAGTTCAAGATACGCAGTATTTT. Translating it yields CASSFLIVQDTQYF.

J is TRBJ1-2 and V is TRBV30; 8 positions agree with TRBD1. Germline V gene sequence: CDR1 GTSNPN, CDR2 SVGIG (reference sequence). This CDR3 contains 15 residues. Trimming cost V 3 bases and J 1 base; bases outside gene matches: 7. The CDR3 loop is CAWRAPTGDNYGYTF. CDR3 DNA: TGTGCCTGGAGAGCCCCGACAGGGGATAACTATGGCTACACCTTC.

The rearrangement links TRBV9 to TRBJ2-1; TRBD1 is a possible D gene (6 bases). The CDR3 contains 15 residues. V gave up 4 bases and J gave up 4 bases, with 15 bases separating them. In germline, CDR1 is SGDLS, CDR2 YYNGEE. The CDR3 DNA reads as TGTGCCAGCAGCCCCTCCGGGACAAGATACAATGAGCAGTTCTTC. It translates to CASSPSGTRYNEQFF.